These 7 T cell receptor beta chains were sequenced from one sample in a study of T cells in Graves' hyperthyroidism and ophthalmopathy. Amplification of TCR beta CDR3 regions was performed using RNA transcripts as template. TCR CDR3 regions were first amplified by RT-PCR with HTBI primers. MiXCR was run by TCRdb on the multiplex PCR reads, yielding one entry per CDR3 protein. The sample consists of about 640,000 distinct CDR3 sequences, less than 25% of them appearing once. Sample: blood. Receptors were obtained from a man aged 25 to 40 with Graves' ophthalmopathy.

This chain uses TRBV2 with TRBJ2-3, with a weak D call TRBD2 (6 bases). With 5 bases removed from V and 0 bases from J, the gap between germline ends came to 9 bases. In germline, CDR1 is SNHLY, CDR2 FYNNEI. The CDR3 length is 14 residues. CDR3 sequence (DNA): TGTGCCAGCAGTACTAGCTATAGCACAGATACGCAGTATTTT. Its protein product is CASSTSYSTDTQYF. Complete variable domain (other parts from reference TRBV2 and TRBJ2-3): EPEVTQTPSHQVTQMGQEVILRCVPISNHLYFYWYRQILGQKVEFLVSFYNNEISEKSEIFDDQFSVERPDGSNFTLKIRSTKLEDSAMYFCASSTSYSTDTQYFGPGTRLTVL.

This clonotype was observed many times. The chain carries TRBV11-2 and TRBJ2-1; 8 nucleotides agree with TRBD1. Germline trimming cut 5 bases from V and 6 bases from J; bases unmatched to any gene: 12. This CDR3 spans 16 amino acids. Looked up from germline, CDR1 is SGHAT and CDR2 is FQNNGV. This chain's CDR3 is CASSPLQGAPRNEQFF. CDR3 nucleotide sequence: TGTGCCAGCAGCCCCCTCCAGGGGGCGCCCCGCAATGAGCAGTTCTTC.

The rearrangement uses TRBV28 and TRBJ1-3; D is undetermined. The CDR3 sequence is 14 residues long. Germline CDR1 reads MDHEN; CDR2 reads SYDVKM. V was trimmed by 8 bases and J by 2 bases, leaving 13 bases between them. The CDR3 DNA reads TGTGCCAGCGGAACAGAGTTGACTGGAAACACCATATATTTT. Its translation: CASGTELTGNTIYF. Supplemented by reference TRBV28 and TRBJ1-3, the full variable domain reads DVKVTQSSRYLVKRTGEKVFLECVQDMDHENMFWYRQDPGLGLRLIYFSYDVKMKEKGDIPEGYSVSREKKERFSLILESASTNQTSMYLCASGTELTGNTIYFGEGSWLTVV.

This clonotype was picked up a small number of times. J is TRBJ2-3 and V is TRBV5-6; 9 bases fit TRBD2. Germline assignment: CDR1 SGHDT and CDR2 YYEEEE. This CDR3 region has 18 residues. The V segment lost 1 base and the J segment 4 bases; nucleotides outside the gene matches: 13. CDR3 amino acids: CASSLILTSGPSADTQYF. The CDR3 DNA reads TGTGCCAGCAGCTTGATTTTGACTAGCGGACCCAGCGCAGATACGCAGTATTTT.

This clonotype was detected ten times or more. The rearrangement uses TRBV2 and TRBJ2-7; 7 bases are shared with TRBD1. J gave up 2 bases and V 4 bases, and 2 bases lay outside the gene matches. From germline, CDR1 is SNHLY and CDR2 FYNNEI. The CDR3 is 13 residues long. CDR3 protein: CASSGQGTYEQYF. The CDR3 region has the DNA TGTGCCAGCAGTGGACAGGGCACCTACGAGCAGTACTTC.

The genes are TRBV9 and TRBJ1-2, with TRBD1 matching 7 bases. There are 14 residues in the CDR3. CDR1 is SGDLS, CDR2 YYNGEE, per germline. Losses at the gene ends were 3 bases for V and 4 bases for J; bases not matched to a gene: 6. CDR3 DNA: TGTGCCAGCAGCGCGACAGGGACAAGCTATGGCTACACCTTC. This encodes CASSATGTSYGYTF.

The chain has TRBV6-1 and TRBJ1-5; D is unclear. Germline assignment: CDR1 MNHNS and CDR2 SASEGT. V lost 6 bases, J lost 2 bases, and 20 bases lay in between. This CDR3 region has 17 residues. Written as DNA, the CDR3 is TGTGCCAGCAGCAGGCGTTTCTTGCCGGCCGGCAATCAGCCCCAGCATTTT. Translation gives CASSRRFLPAGNQPQHF.